These 10 T cell receptor beta chains were sequenced from one sample in a study of shared clonotypes between healthy human individuals. TCRdb keeps only in-frame clones here, not all; method: immunoSEQ multiplex PCR. The sample records about 2.4 million clones, 85% to 95% being singletons. Material for sequencing was naive CD4+ T cells sorted from blood. Specified subset: CD45RA+ positively selected. Receptors were obtained from a man between 18 and 29 years old in good health.

The chain couples TRBV10-3 to TRBJ1-2, with TRBD1 identical over 8 bases. V dropped 5 bases and J dropped 7; count of bases not matched to a gene: 9. This CDR3 region has 14 residues. Germline lookup yields CDR1 ENHRY and CDR2 SYGVKD. The CDR3 spells CAISSEQGGRGYTF. The CDR3 DNA follows: TGTGCCATCAGTTCGGAACAGGGGGGACGTGGCTACACCTTC.

This clone was recorded only once. The DNA of the CDR3 is TGCGCCAGCATCGGGACTAGCGGGACGAACACCGGGGAGCTGTTTTTT. This gives the protein CASIGTSGTNTGELFF. The J gene is TRBJ2-2, the V gene TRBV5-1; TRBD2 agrees at 13 bases. The trim removed 6 bases at V and 0 bases at J, leaving 2 bases unmatched. CDR1 and CDR2 (germline): SGHRS, YFSETQ. CDR3 length equals 16 residues.

The chain uses TRBV5-1 and TRBJ1-2; a weak D match, TRBD1 (6 bases). Trimming removed 3 bases at V and 3 bases at J, with 18 bases between. From germline, CDR1 is SGHRS and CDR2 YFSETQ. This CDR3 has 16 amino acids. CDR3 protein: CASSSSSGAHHYGYTF. CDR3 DNA sequence: TGCGCCAGCAGCTCCTCCTCGGGGGCGCACCACTATGGCTACACCTTC.

The J gene is TRBJ1-5, the V gene TRBV6-5, with 7 bases identical to TRBD1. The CDR3 is 14 amino acids. V lost 3 bases to trimming and J lost 7 bases; unmatched junction nucleotides: 6. The germline V gene encodes CDR1 MNHEY and CDR2 SVGAGI. The CDR3 DNA is TGTGCCAGCAGTTATAACAGGGGTAAGCAGCCCCAGCATTTT. This translates into CASSYNRGKQPQHF.

The chain is built from TRBV6-5 and TRBJ2-5; D unresolved. In germline, CDR1 is MNHEY, CDR2 SVGAGI. The ends were cut back, 2 bases at V and 4 bases at J, with 11 bases in the middle. This CDR3 spans 14 amino acids. The CDR3 sequence: CASSYGRIRETQYF. CDR3 DNA sequence: TGTGCCAGCAGTTACGGCAGAATCCGAGAGACCCAGTACTTC.

This sequence joins TRBV5-1 and TRBJ2-3; TRBD2 matches at 11 bases. This CDR3 comprises 15 residues. Unmatched junction bases numbered 8, after V lost 6 bases and J lost 5 bases. CDR1 is SGHRS and CDR2 is YFSETQ in the germline V gene. CDR3: CASNRLAGNGDTQYF. In DNA, the CDR3 is TGCGCCAGCAACCGACTAGCGGGAAACGGAGATACGCAGTATTTT.

This sequence joins TRBV2 and TRBJ1-5; 7 bases match TRBD1. V lost 8 bases and J lost 4; bases outside the gene matches: 8. The CDR3 extends over 14 amino acids. Per the germline V gene, CDR1 is SNHLY and CDR2 is FYNNEI. CDR3 residues: CASGGGQRNQPQHF. CDR3 sequence (DNA): TGTGCCAGCGGGGGGGGACAGAGAAATCAGCCCCAGCATTTT.

This clone was detected only once. The chain carries TRBV5-1 and TRBJ1-6, with D possibly TRBD1 on 5 matching bases. Germline lookup yields CDR1 SGHRS and CDR2 YFSETQ. The CDR3 has 18 residues. The V end lost 4 bases, the J end lost 7 bases, and 24 bases lay between the germline ends. As DNA, the CDR3 is TGCGCCAGCAGCGACAGTGGCCTTGCGGGCAGGGTGAATTCACCCCTCCACTTT. Translation gives CASSDSGLAGRVNSPLHF.

The gene calls are TRBV30 and TRBJ1-2; 8 nucleotides align to TRBD1. CDR1 and CDR2 from the germline V gene are GTSNPN and SVGIG (reference sequence). The CDR3 consists of 13 residues. The ends lost 4 bases at V and 2 bases at J; junction bases unmatched: 3. CDR3 in amino acids: CAWNRQGNYGYTF. The CDR3 DNA reads as TGTGCCTGGAATCGACAGGGGAACTATGGCTACACCTTC.

The chain uses TRBV9 and TRBJ2-3, with 13 bases that match TRBD2. Germline-derived CDR1 and CDR2 are SGDLS and YYNGEE. Germline trimming cut 4 bases from V and 7 bases from J; bases unmatched to any gene: 6. CDR3 length: 15 residues. CDR3: CASSPRTSGSYTQYF. The CDR3 DNA reads as TGTGCCAGCAGCCCCCGGACTAGCGGGAGTTATACGCAGTATTTT. The full variable domain, rest sourced from reference TRBV9 and TRBJ2-3, is DSGVTQTPKHLITATGQRVTLRCSPRSGDLSVYWYQQSLDQGLQFLIQYYNGEERAKGNILERFSAQQFPDLHSELNLSSLELGDSALYFCASSPRTSGSYTQYFGPGTRLTVL.